The 20 T cell receptor beta chains reported below all come from one sample, sequenced in a study of shared clonotypes between healthy human individuals. TCRdb's table, derived via immunoSEQ multiplex PCR, lists solely in-frame clones and lacks some. This sample has 2 million to 2.5 million clones, with approximately 94% found just once. Sequences were obtained from naive CD4+ T cells sorted from blood. Subset in this sample: CD45RA+ positively selected. The receptors were gathered from a man between 18 and 35 years old in good health.

Points on this clone: The sample has other DNA sequences that encode this CDR3 too. The V call is TRBV5-1, the J call TRBJ2-1; D not certain. This CDR3 comprises 13 residues. Germline loops: CDR1 SGHRS, CDR2 YFSETQ. The germline V and J ends were trimmed by 0 bases and 4 bases, with 5 bases remaining between them. The CDR3 sequence: CASSLGSYNEQFF. The CDR3 region has the DNA TGCGCCAGCAGCTTGGGGAGTTACAATGAGCAGTTCTTC.

The rearrangement uses TRBV2 and TRBJ2-7, with 10 bases fitting TRBD2. After removal of 5 bases from V and 7 bases from J, the junction contained 8 bases not matched to a gene. Per the germline V gene, CDR1 is SNHLY and CDR2 is FYNNEI. This CDR3 has 14 amino acids. The CDR3, as DNA: TGTGCCAGCAGTCCCTCCCGACTAGCGGGTGAGCAGTACTTC. Amino acid sequence: CASSPSRLAGEQYF.

This clone has only one observation. This rearrangement joins TRBV6-1 to TRBJ1-2; D gene uncertain. Trimming pared 3 bases from V and 8 bases from J, leaving 10 bases between. Germline CDR1 MNHNS, CDR2 SASEGT. The CDR3 contains 12 residues. The CDR3 nucleotides read TGTGCCAGCAGTGACGGCCGCTTGGGCTACACCTTC. This translates into CASSDGRLGYTF.

J is TRBJ1-6 and V is TRBV30; TRBD1 is a possible D gene (5 bases). Germline values: CDR1 GTSNPN, CDR2 SVGIG (reference sequence). V lost 1 base to trimming and J lost 4 bases, with 11 bases between them. The CDR3 sequence is 15 residues long. The CDR3: CAWSAQGGYNSPLHF. CDR3 sequence (DNA): TGTGCCTGGAGTGCGCAGGGAGGGTATAATTCACCCCTCCACTTT.

V is TRBV7-9 and J is TRBJ2-7, with D possibly matching TRBD1 (6 bases). Per the germline V gene, CDR1 is SEHNR and CDR2 is FQNEAQ (reference sequence). The germline V and J ends were trimmed by 8 bases and 1 base, with 9 bases remaining between them. The CDR3 contains 12 residues. CDR3 residues: CASQGRSYEQYF. The CDR3 region has the DNA TGTGCCAGCCAGGGGCGTTCCTACGAGCAGTACTTC.

This clone was detected only once. The V call is TRBV30, the J call TRBJ1-4, with 9 bases matching TRBD1. The CDR3 consists of 15 residues. The germline CDR1 and CDR2 sequences are GTSNPN and SVGIG (reference sequence). V gave up 1 base and J gave up 8 bases; unmatched junction bases: 8. CDR3 loop: CAWSAETGGYEKLFF. The DNA for the CDR3 is TGTGCCTGGAGTGCCGAGACAGGGGGGTACGAAAAACTGTTTTTT.

The V call is TRBV19, the J call TRBJ1-5; possible D gene TRBD1, 5 bases. CDR1 and CDR2 from the germline V gene are LNHDA and SQIVND (reference sequence). V gave up 6 bases and J gave up 0 bases, with 15 bases separating them. CDR3 length: 16 residues. CDR3 bases: TGTGCCAGTAGCACTTCCGGGACGCCTAGCAATCAGCCCCAGCATTTT. This codes for CASSTSGTPSNQPQHF.

As regards this clone: The same CDR3 arises from other DNA sequences in this sample as well. V usage is TRBV9 and J usage is TRBJ2-3; tentative D call: TRBD2 (5 bases). V was shortened by 0 bases and J by 4 bases, with 6 bases between the two germline ends. The CDR3 spans 13 residues. CDR1 SGDLS and CDR2 YYNGEE come from the germline V gene. In DNA form, the CDR3 reads TGTGCCAGCAGCGTAGCGGGATCAGATACGCAGTATTTT. Protein sequence: CASSVAGSDTQYF.

The rearrangement uses TRBV7-8 and TRBJ2-2; D call uncertain. V was clipped by 2 bases and J by 0 bases, with 13 bases between them. From germline, CDR1 is SGHVS and CDR2 FQNEAQ. This CDR3 region has 17 residues. The CDR3 DNA sequence: TGTGCCAGCAGCTTACAGTGGGTGGGCCCGAACACCGGGGAGCTGTTTTTT. This translates into CASSLQWVGPNTGELFF.

CDR3 nucleotides: TGTGCCAGCAGCACTAGCGGGAGGTGGGACAATGAGCAGTTCTTC. This codes for CASSTSGRWDNEQFF. The rearrangement links TRBV7-6 to TRBJ2-1; 12 positions agree with TRBD2. CDR1 is SGHVS, CDR2 FNYEAQ, per germline. The CDR3 is made up of 15 amino acids. Trimming at V came to 5 bases and at J to 5 bases, leaving 4 bases not matched to a gene.

This chain links TRBV11-2 with TRBJ1-1; 7 bases match TRBD1. V dropped 3 bases and J dropped 5; count of bases not matched to a gene: 6. This CDR3 spans 14 amino acids. Germline loops: CDR1 SGHAT, CDR2 FQNNGV. The chain's CDR3 is CASSFASGGTEAFF. The CDR3 coding sequence is TGTGCCAGCAGCTTTGCTTCAGGGGGGACTGAAGCTTTCTTT. Full variable domain (outside the CDR3, taken from reference TRBV11-2 and TRBJ1-1): EAGVAQSPRYKIIEKRQSVAFWCNPISGHATLYWYQQILGQGPKLLIQFQNNGVVDDSQLPKDRFSAERLKGVDSTLKIQPAKLEDSAVYLCASSFASGGTEAFFGQGTRLTVV.

This rearrangement joins TRBV18 to TRBJ2-7; no clear D. V lost 1 base, J lost 5 bases, and 12 bases lay in between. Germline loops: CDR1 KGHSH, CDR2 LQKENI. The CDR3 consists of 14 residues. The CDR3, as DNA: TGTGCCAGCTCACCACGTCGGGTATCGGACGAGCAGTACTTC. This sequence encodes CASSPRRVSDEQYF.

Points on this clone: This sample also contains other DNA sequences that code for the same CDR3. This chain links TRBV28 with TRBJ1-2, with a tentative D call TRBD1 (5 bases). Germline lookup yields CDR1 MDHEN and CDR2 SYDVKM. Trimming stripped 7 bases from V and 1 base from J, with 7 bases between. This CDR3 contains 12 residues. CDR3 region: CASIGGNYGYTF. Here the CDR3 DNA reads TGTGCCAGCATTGGGGGTAACTATGGCTACACCTTC.

The J gene is TRBJ1-5, the V gene TRBV5-6; D call uncertain. Germline V gene data show CDR1 as SGHDT and CDR2 as YYEEEE. V gave up 2 bases and J gave up 5 bases, with 8 bases separating them. This CDR3 has 13 amino acids. In nucleotides, the CDR3 is TGTGCCAGCAGCTTATCTGGGTATCAGCCCCAGCATTTT. Translation gives CASSLSGYQPQHF.

Turning to this clone: Other DNA sequences within the sample encode an identical CDR3. This chain joins TRBV29-1 and TRBJ2-7; 9 bases agree with TRBD2. This CDR3 comprises 14 residues. Germline CDR1 is SQVTM and CDR2 is ANQGSEA. V lost 4 bases and J lost 3; bases outside the gene matches: 7. The DNA of the CDR3 is TGCAGCGTTGTCCCGGGACTAGCAGGCTACGAGCAGTACTTC. This sequence encodes CSVVPGLAGYEQYF.

The sample holds one count of this clone. The chain carries TRBV28 and TRBJ2-1; the D gene is possibly TRBD2 (5 bases). The ends were cut back, 4 bases at V and 3 bases at J, with 16 bases in the middle. The germline gives CDR1 MDHEN, CDR2 SYDVKM. There are 16 residues in the CDR3. The CDR3 protein is CASSSAGIYLYNEQFF. The DNA for the CDR3 is TGTGCCAGCAGTTCCGCCGGGATTTACCTCTACAATGAGCAGTTCTTC.

The rearrangement links TRBV15 to TRBJ2-7, with D unresolved. Germline values: CDR1 LNHNV, CDR2 YYDKDF (reference sequence). V lost 6 bases and J lost 4, with 16 bases in between. This CDR3 is built from 14 residues. The CDR3 reads CATSGPLGGYEQYF. Here the CDR3 DNA reads TGTGCCACCAGTGGGCCCCTCGGTGGGTACGAGCAGTACTTC.

The chain is built from TRBV18 and TRBJ1-5, with D tentatively TRBD1 (6 bases). Trimming pared 4 bases from V and 5 bases from J, leaving 9 bases between. The CDR3 runs 13 residues. Germline V gene sequence: CDR1 KGHSH, CDR2 LQKENI. CDR3 amino acids: CASSQAGDQPQHF. DNA of the CDR3: TGTGCCAGCTCACAAGCAGGGGATCAGCCCCAGCATTTT.

The chain recombines TRBV28 with TRBJ2-7, with 8 nucleotides matching TRBD1. The CDR3 runs to 14 residues. In germline, CDR1 is MDHEN, CDR2 SYDVKM. The V and J ends lost 7 bases and 4 bases, in that order; junction bases with no gene match: 9. The DNA of the CDR3 is TGTGCCAGCATGCCGGGACAGGAGTCTTACGAGCAGTACTTC. Amino acids: CASMPGQESYEQYF.

The CDR3 is CAWRSGDRTLAEQYF. In DNA, the CDR3 is TGTGCCTGGAGAAGCGGGGACCGAACACTCGCCGAGCAGTACTTC. This chain joins TRBV30 and TRBJ2-7; 7 positions agree with TRBD2. Germline values: CDR1 GTSNPN, CDR2 SVGIG (reference sequence). V shed 3 bases, J shed 6 bases, and the junction held 14 bases outside the gene matches. The CDR3 runs 15 residues.